Below, 27 T cell receptor beta chains from the same sample are listed, as sequenced in a study of response to subunit inactivated influenza vaccine. TCRdb analysed the RT-PCR reads with MiXCR anew, one entry per CDR3 protein. The sample holds around 580,000 distinct CDR3 sequences, approximately 12% seen once. The source material was PBMCs from blood, sampled on the day of vaccination. Every receptor here comes from a man in his fifties who received an inactivated influenza vaccine.

The rearrangement uses TRBV25-1 and TRBJ1-2, with D perhaps TRBD1 (6 bases). This CDR3 is 13 amino acids long. V lost 3 bases and J 8 bases, leaving 13 bases between the germline ends. CDR1 and CDR2 (germline): MGHDK, SYGVNS. The CDR3 sequence: CASSDGGRAGYTF. CDR3 nucleotide sequence: TGTGCCAGCAGTGACGGGGGGCGAGCGGGCTACACCTTC.

This clonotype has more than one count but fewer than ten. The rearrangement links TRBV6-5 to TRBJ1-5, with TRBD1 as a possible D gene (6 bases). The germline CDR1 and CDR2 sequences are MNHEY and SVGAGI. With 2 bases removed from V and 0 bases from J, the gap between germline ends came to 8 bases. The CDR3 has 15 amino acids. The CDR3 region has the DNA TGTGCCAGCAGTTACGACAGGTATAGCAATCAGCCCCAGCATTTT. It encodes CASSYDRYSNQPQHF.

This clonotype was observed many times. This rearrangement joins TRBV20-1 to TRBJ1-1; maybe TRBD1 (6 bases). Trimming took off 0 bases at V and 6 bases at J, with 11 bases between the two ends. CDR1 is DFQATT and CDR2 is SNEGSKA in the germline V gene (reference sequence). The CDR3 runs 13 residues. In nucleotides, the CDR3 is TGCAGTGCTAGAGATGGGGACAAAGCTGAAGCTTTCTTT. This gives the protein CSARDGDKAEAFF.

In this sample, this clonotype turned up a few times. The chain combines TRBV20-1 with TRBJ2-1; maybe TRBD2 (5 bases). The germline V gene encodes CDR1 DFQATT and CDR2 SNEGSKA (reference sequence). The CDR3 runs to 13 residues. V lost 6 bases to trimming and J lost 8 bases, with 17 bases between them. CDR3 nucleotide sequence: TGCAGTGCCGAGGGTCTTCGGACGGATGAGCAGTTCTTC. Amino acid sequence: CSAEGLRTDEQFF.

This clonotype was recorded a few times. V is TRBV7-2 and J is TRBJ2-5, with TRBD2 matching over 9 bases. Looked up from germline, CDR1 is SGHTA and CDR2 is FQGNSA. The CDR3 runs to 17 residues. Trimming at V came to 3 bases and at J to 2 bases, leaving 10 bases not matched to a gene. Here the CDR3 reads CASSLLIGLATQETQYF. The DNA for the CDR3 is TGTGCCAGCAGCTTGTTGATAGGACTAGCGACTCAAGAGACCCAGTACTTC.

This clonotype appeared a few times. The CDR3 region is CSAARTQRGPKVPDTQYF. The CDR3 nucleotides read TGCAGTGCAGCCAGGACTCAGAGAGGCCCTAAGGTACCAGATACGCAGTATTTT. The chain employs TRBV20-1 and TRBJ2-3; D perhaps matches TRBD2 (5 bases). With 6 bases removed from V and 4 bases from J, the gap between germline ends came to 29 bases. The germline V gene has CDR1 DFQATT and CDR2 SNEGSKA (reference sequence). CDR3 length: 18 residues.

The gene calls are TRBV29-1 and TRBJ2-5; no reliable D call. CDR3 length: 13 amino acids. Germline assignment: CDR1 SQVTM and CDR2 ANQGSEA. Between the trimmed V and J ends, which lost 3 bases and 2 bases, there was a span of 10 bases. CDR3 DNA: TGCAGCGTTGATACGGGTGAACAAGAGACCCAGTACTTC. It yields the protein CSVDTGEQETQYF.

This clonotype was counted only a few times. This rearrangement joins TRBV6-1 to TRBJ2-1; 14 bases match TRBD2. The V and J ends lost 5 bases and 3 bases, in that order; junction bases with no gene match: 3. The CDR3 is 16 amino acids. Germline V gives CDR1 MNHNS, CDR2 SASEGT. The CDR3 loop is CASSRLAGGYYNEQFF. CDR3 sequence (DNA): TGTGCCAGCAGTCGACTAGCGGGAGGGTACTACAATGAGCAGTTCTTC.

This clonotype was recorded a few times. J is TRBJ1-4 and V is TRBV15, with a possible D match to TRBD1 (6 bases). The CDR3 loop spans 15 amino acids. CDR1 LNHNV and CDR2 YYDKDF come from the germline V gene (reference sequence). V lost 1 base to trimming and J lost 4 bases, with 10 bases between them. CDR3 nucleotide sequence: TGTGCCACCAGCAGAGGGACAGACAATAATGAAAAACTGTTTTTT. This codes for CATSRGTDNNEKLFF. The full variable domain, rest sourced from reference TRBV15 and TRBJ1-4, is DAMVIQNPRYQVTQFGKPVTLSCSQTLNHNVMYWYQQKSSQAPKLLFHYYDKDFNNEADTPDNFQSRRPNTSFCFLDIRSPGLGDTAMYLCATSRGTDNNEKLFFGSGTQLSVL.

The table lists this clonotype with many counts. V and J are TRBV20-1 and TRBJ2-1; 11 positions agree with TRBD2. Trimming removed 5 bases from V and 0 bases from J; junction bases left unmatched: 6. Looked up from germline, CDR1 is DFQATT and CDR2 is SNEGSKA (reference sequence). This CDR3 has 16 residues. CDR3 protein: CSAFRLAGGSYNEQFF. CDR3 coding DNA: TGCAGTGCTTTTCGTCTAGCGGGAGGCTCCTACAATGAGCAGTTCTTC.

This chain links TRBV10-3 with TRBJ2-3, with 10 positions matching TRBD1. V lost 7 bases, J lost 5 bases, and 6 bases stayed unmatched. The CDR3 is made up of 14 amino acids. Germline CDR1 and CDR2: ENHRY and SYGVKD. The CDR3 DNA follows: TGTGCCATCACCAAGGGACAGGGGAAAGATACGCAGTATTTT. It yields the protein CAITKGQGKDTQYF.

This clonotype came up many times. The V call is TRBV7-2, the J call TRBJ2-2; D gene uncertain. CDR1 SGHTA and CDR2 FQGNSA come from the germline V gene. The V end was cut by 0 bases, the J end by 14 bases, with 22 bases between. This CDR3 region has 16 residues. The DNA of the CDR3 is TGTGCCAGCAGCTTAGCGGTCCACCACGGGTCTGGGGTTCTGTTTTTT. It specifies CASSLAVHHGSGVLFF.

This clonotype came up a few times. The CDR3 sequence: CASSFTNRKKETQYF. The CDR3 nucleotides are TGTGCCAGCAGTTTCACAAACAGGAAAAAAGAGACCCAGTACTTC. The chain employs TRBV12-3 or TRBV12-4 and TRBJ2-5; D is possibly TRBD1 (5 bases). V lost 3 bases and J lost 3, with 14 bases in between. The CDR3 runs 15 residues.

The CDR3 region is CASSRIAGTSLDTQYF. In DNA, the CDR3 is TGTGCCAGCAGCAGAATAGCGGGAACAAGCCTAGATACGCAGTATTTT. J is TRBJ2-3 and V is TRBV11-2; 8 nucleotides agree with TRBD2. The junction had 12 bases not matched to a gene; V was cut back by 5 bases and J by 5 bases. The CDR3 is made up of 16 amino acids. Germline assignment: CDR1 SGHAT and CDR2 FQNNGV. Supplemented by reference TRBV11-2 and TRBJ2-3, the full variable domain reads EAGVAQSPRYKIIEKRQSVAFWCNPISGHATLYWYQQILGQGPKLLIQFQNNGVVDDSQLPKDRFSAERLKGVDSTLKIQPAKLEDSAVYLCASSRIAGTSLDTQYFGPGTRLTVL.

V and J are TRBV12-3 or TRBV12-4 and TRBJ2-5, with 11 bases that match TRBD2. Trimming removed 4 bases from V and 4 bases from J; junction bases left unmatched: 11. There are 17 residues in the CDR3. The CDR3 here is CASSSNFVAGGSETQYF. In DNA, the CDR3 is TGTGCCAGCAGTTCCAACTTCGTAGCGGGGGGGTCAGAGACCCAGTACTTC.

The chain couples TRBV4-2 to TRBJ2-5, with 7 bases that match TRBD1. This CDR3 is 17 amino acids long. CDR1 LGHNA and CDR2 YNFKEQ come from the germline V gene. The V and J ends lost 2 bases and 5 bases, in that order; junction bases with no gene match: 14. CDR3 residues: CASSQKGQAWLWETQYF. The CDR3 DNA sequence: TGTGCCAGCAGCCAAAAAGGACAGGCCTGGCTTTGGGAGACCCAGTACTTC.

This clonotype was seen only a few times. J is TRBJ1-2 and V is TRBV20-1; D not resolved. The V and J ends lost 2 bases and 2 bases respectively, with 6 bases between them. Per the germline V gene, CDR1 is DFQATT and CDR2 is SNEGSKA (reference sequence). The CDR3 has 12 amino acids. In DNA form, the CDR3 reads TGCAGTGCTAGACCCCAGAACTATGGCTACACCTTC. Translation: CSARPQNYGYTF.

This clonotype was seen only a few times. This chain links TRBV30 with TRBJ2-4; no definite D call. Germline V gene sequence: CDR1 GTSNPN, CDR2 SVGIG (reference sequence). This CDR3 contains 11 residues. V lost 4 bases to trimming and J lost 9 bases, with 10 bases between them. CDR3 loop: CAWNGVGIQYF. CDR3 sequence (DNA): TGTGCCTGGAACGGCGTAGGCATTCAGTACTTC. Complete variable domain (other parts from reference TRBV30 and TRBJ2-4): SQTIHQWPATLVQPVGSPLSLECTVEGTSNPNLYWYRQAAGRGLQLLFYSVGIGQISSEVPQNLSASRPQDRQFILSSKKLLLSDSGFYLCAWNGVGIQYFGAGTRLSVL.

Ten or more counts support this clonotype. The V call is TRBV5-1, the J call TRBJ1-1; tentatively, D is TRBD1 (6 bases). CDR1 and CDR2 from the germline V gene are SGHRS and YFSETQ. V was trimmed by 3 bases and J by 5 bases, leaving 17 bases between them. The CDR3 has 15 amino acids. The DNA of the CDR3 is TGCGCCAGCAGCTGGGACACCCGCGGTGGTACTGAAGCTTTCTTT. Its translation is CASSWDTRGGTEAFF.

This clonotype was detected only a few times. As DNA, the CDR3 is TGCAGTGCTCGCCAAGACCGAGACCCTAATGAAAAACTGTTTTTT. Translated, it gives CSARQDRDPNEKLFF. The rearrangement joins TRBV20-1 to TRBJ1-4, with D unclear. The CDR3 runs 15 residues. The germline CDR1 and CDR2 sequences are DFQATT and SNEGSKA (reference sequence). The V end lost 5 bases, the J end lost 3 bases, and 16 bases lay between the germline ends.

This clonotype came up many times. The rearrangement joins TRBV6-5 to TRBJ1-1; D is perhaps TRBD1 (5 bases). V lost 3 bases, J lost 1 base, and 9 bases lay in between. CDR1 is MNHEY, CDR2 SVGAGI, per germline. The length of the CDR3 is 14 residues. Here the CDR3 reads CASSYNQGNTEAFF. The CDR3 DNA reads as TGTGCCAGCAGTTATAACCAGGGGAACACTGAAGCTTTCTTT.

The rearrangement joins TRBV7-2 to TRBJ2-6, with D unclear. CDR3 size: 15 residues. CDR1 is SGHTA and CDR2 is FQGNSA in the germline V gene. Trimming shortened V by 6 bases and J by 4 bases, and 13 bases separated the two germline ends. This CDR3 is CASSFAAAGANVLTF. CDR3 in DNA: TGTGCCAGCAGTTTTGCGGCGGCCGGGGCCAACGTCCTGACTTTC.

The V gene is TRBV7-2, the J gene TRBJ2-3; TRBD2 aligns across 14 bases. Germline loops: CDR1 SGHTA, CDR2 FQGNSA. J lost 6 bases, V lost 5 bases, and 7 bases had no gene match. The CDR3 has 16 amino acids. The CDR3 loop reads CASSPRLAGGRDTQYF. DNA of the CDR3: TGTGCCAGCAGCCCGCGACTAGCGGGGGGGCGGGATACGCAGTATTTT. The full variable domain, completed using reference TRBV7-2 and TRBJ2-3, is GAGVSQSPSNKVTEKGKDVELRCDPISGHTALYWYRQSLGQGLEFLIYFQGNSAPDKSGLPSDRFSAERTGGSVSTLTIQRTQQEDSAVYLCASSPRLAGGRDTQYFGPGTRLTVL.

CDR3 nucleotide sequence: TGTGCCAGCAGCTTAACGTACAGGACTGGGAACACCGGGGAGCTGTTTTTT. Its protein is CASSLTYRTGNTGELFF. The J gene is TRBJ2-2, the V gene TRBV7-3, with D possibly called TRBD1 or TRBD2 (5 bases each). V lost 0 bases and J lost 1, with 12 bases in between. The CDR3 length is 17 residues. The germline V gene encodes CDR1 SGHTA and CDR2 FQGTGA.

This clonotype has just one count. The rearrangement links TRBV7-6 to TRBJ2-5; the D is unclear. This CDR3 region has 13 residues. Between the trimmed V and J ends, which lost 0 bases and 2 bases, there was a span of 4 bases. Germline loops: CDR1 SGHVS, CDR2 FNYEAQ. The CDR3 spells CASSLAPQETQYF. The CDR3 DNA sequence: TGTGCCAGCAGCTTAGCTCCTCAAGAGACCCAGTACTTC. The complete variable domain, with remaining parts taken from reference TRBV7-6 and TRBJ2-5, reads GAGVSQSPRYKVTKRGQDVALRCDPISGHVSLYWYRQALGQGPEFLTYFNYEAQQDKSGLPNDRFSAERPEGSISTLTIQRTEQRDSAMYRCASSLAPQETQYFGPGTRLLVL.

The table lists this clonotype with a few counts. This rearrangement joins TRBV20-1 to TRBJ2-7; D is ambiguous. Between the trimmed V and J ends, which lost 3 bases and 7 bases, there was a span of 10 bases. The germline CDR1 and CDR2 sequences are DFQATT and SNEGSKA (reference sequence). This CDR3 is built from 11 residues. CDR3 region: CSASLEYEQYF. For the CDR3, the DNA is TGCAGTGCTAGTCTGGAGTATGAGCAGTACTTC.

V gene TRBV6-2 or TRBV6-3 combines with J gene TRBJ1-5; tentatively, D is TRBD1 (6 bases). This CDR3 region has 14 residues. V was cut by 7 bases and J by 6 bases, with 16 bases left in between. Per the germline V gene, CDR1 is MNHEY and CDR2 is SVGEGT. The CDR3 region is CASNSYRDFQPQHF. The CDR3 nucleotides are TGTGCCAGCAATTCGTACAGGGATTTTCAGCCCCAGCATTTT.